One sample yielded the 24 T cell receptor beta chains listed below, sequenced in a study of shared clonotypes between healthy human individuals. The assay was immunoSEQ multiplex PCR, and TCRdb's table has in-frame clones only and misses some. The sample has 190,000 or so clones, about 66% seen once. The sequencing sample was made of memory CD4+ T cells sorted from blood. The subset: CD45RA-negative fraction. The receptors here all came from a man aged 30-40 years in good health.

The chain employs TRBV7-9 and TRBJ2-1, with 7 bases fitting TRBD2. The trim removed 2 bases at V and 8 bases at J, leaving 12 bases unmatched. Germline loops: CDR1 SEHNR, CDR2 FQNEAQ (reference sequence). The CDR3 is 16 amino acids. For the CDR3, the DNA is TGTGCCAGCAGCTTAATGGGCGGGAGAGCTGTCTATGAGCAGTTCTTC. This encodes CASSLMGGRAVYEQFF.

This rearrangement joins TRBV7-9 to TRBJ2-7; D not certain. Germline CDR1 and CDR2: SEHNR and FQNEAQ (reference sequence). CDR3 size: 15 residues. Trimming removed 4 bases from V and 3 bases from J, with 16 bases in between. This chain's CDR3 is CASSSRLDPRYEQYF. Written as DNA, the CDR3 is TGTGCCAGCAGCTCCCGCTTGGACCCTCGCTACGAGCAGTACTTC.

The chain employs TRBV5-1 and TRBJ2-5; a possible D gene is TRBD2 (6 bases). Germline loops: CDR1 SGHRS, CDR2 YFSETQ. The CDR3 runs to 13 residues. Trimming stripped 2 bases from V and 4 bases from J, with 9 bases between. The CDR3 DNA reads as TGCGCCAGCAGCTTTAGCGGTTTAGAGACCCAGTACTTC. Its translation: CASSFSGLETQYF.

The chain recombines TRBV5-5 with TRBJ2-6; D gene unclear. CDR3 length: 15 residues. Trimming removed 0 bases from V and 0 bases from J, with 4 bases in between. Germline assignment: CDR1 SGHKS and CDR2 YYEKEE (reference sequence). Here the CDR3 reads CASSLVGSGANVLTF. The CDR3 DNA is TGTGCCAGCAGCTTGGTGGGCTCTGGGGCCAACGTCCTGACTTTC.

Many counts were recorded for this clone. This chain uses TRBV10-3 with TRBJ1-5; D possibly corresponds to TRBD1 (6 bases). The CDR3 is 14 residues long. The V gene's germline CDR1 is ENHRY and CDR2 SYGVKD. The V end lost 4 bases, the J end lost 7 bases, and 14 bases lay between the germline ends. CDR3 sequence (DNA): TGTGCCATCAGTGGTTTAAAGGGGGGACAGCCCCAGCATTTT. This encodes CAISGLKGGQPQHF.

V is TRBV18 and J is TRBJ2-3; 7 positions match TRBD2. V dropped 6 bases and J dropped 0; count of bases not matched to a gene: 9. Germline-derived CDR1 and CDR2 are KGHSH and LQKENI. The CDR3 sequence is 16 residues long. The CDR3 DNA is TGTGCCAGCTCCCAAGCGGGACTCCGAAGCACAGATACGCAGTATTTT. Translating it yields CASSQAGLRSTDTQYF.

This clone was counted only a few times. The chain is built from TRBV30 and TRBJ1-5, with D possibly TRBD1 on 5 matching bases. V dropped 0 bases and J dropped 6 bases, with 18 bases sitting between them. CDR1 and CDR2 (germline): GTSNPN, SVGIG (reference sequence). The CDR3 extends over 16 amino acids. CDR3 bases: TGTGCCTGGAGTGTCGGTGTTCCGGGGCTTGCTCAGCCCCAGCATTTT. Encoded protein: CAWSVGVPGLAQPQHF.

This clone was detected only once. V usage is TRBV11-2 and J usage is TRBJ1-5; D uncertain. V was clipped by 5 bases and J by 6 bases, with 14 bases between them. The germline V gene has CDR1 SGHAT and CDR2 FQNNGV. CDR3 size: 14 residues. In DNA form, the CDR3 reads TGTGCCAGCAGCGCTAGAAGTTGGGGTCAGCCCCAGCATTTT. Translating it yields CASSARSWGQPQHF.

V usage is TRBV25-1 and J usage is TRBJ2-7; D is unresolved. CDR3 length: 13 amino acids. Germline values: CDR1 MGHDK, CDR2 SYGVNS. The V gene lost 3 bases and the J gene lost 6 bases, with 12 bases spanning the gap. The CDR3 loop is CASSDQAAGEQYF. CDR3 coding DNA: TGTGCCAGCAGTGATCAGGCAGCAGGCGAGCAGTACTTC.

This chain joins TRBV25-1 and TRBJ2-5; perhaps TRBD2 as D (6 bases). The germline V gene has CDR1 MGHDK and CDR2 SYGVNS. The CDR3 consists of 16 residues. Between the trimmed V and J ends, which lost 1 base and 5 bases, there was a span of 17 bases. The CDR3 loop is CASSEWGDLTSETQYF. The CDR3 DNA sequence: TGTGCCAGCAGTGAATGGGGGGACCTCACGTCGGAGACCCAGTACTTC.

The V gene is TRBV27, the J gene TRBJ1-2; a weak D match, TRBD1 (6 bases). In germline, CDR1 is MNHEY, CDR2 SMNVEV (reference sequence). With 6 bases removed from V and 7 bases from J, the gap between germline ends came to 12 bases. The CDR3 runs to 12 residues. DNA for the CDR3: TGTGCCAGCAGAGTTCTAGGGGGTGGCTACACCTTC. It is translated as CASRVLGGGYTF.

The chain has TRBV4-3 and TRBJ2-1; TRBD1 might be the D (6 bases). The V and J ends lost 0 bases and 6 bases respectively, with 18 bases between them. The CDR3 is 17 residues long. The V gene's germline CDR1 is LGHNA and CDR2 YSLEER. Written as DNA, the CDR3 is TGCGCCAGCAGCCAAGATGCAGGGGTTGTTCGGGGCAATGAGCAGTTCTTC. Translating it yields CASSQDAGVVRGNEQFF.

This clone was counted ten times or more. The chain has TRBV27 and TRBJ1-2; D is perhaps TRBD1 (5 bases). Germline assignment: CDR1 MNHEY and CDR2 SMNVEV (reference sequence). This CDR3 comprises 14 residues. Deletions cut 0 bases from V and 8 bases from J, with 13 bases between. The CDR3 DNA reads TGTGCCAGCAGTTTATCGAGGGGCGCGGGCGGCTACACCTTC. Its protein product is CASSLSRGAGGYTF.

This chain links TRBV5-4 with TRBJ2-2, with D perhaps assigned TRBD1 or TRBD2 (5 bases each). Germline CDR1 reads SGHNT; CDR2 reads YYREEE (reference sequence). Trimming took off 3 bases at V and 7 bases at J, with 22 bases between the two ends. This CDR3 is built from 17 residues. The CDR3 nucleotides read TGTGCCAGCAGCTCGGACGGTAGTGGGGCTGGACTCGGGGAGCTGTTTTTT. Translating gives CASSSDGSGAGLGELFF. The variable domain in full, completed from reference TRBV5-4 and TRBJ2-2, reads ETGVTQSPTHLIKTRGQQVTLRCSSQSGHNTVSWYQQALGQGPQFIFQYYREEENGRGNFPPRFSGLQFPNYSSELNVNALELDDSALYLCASSSDGSGAGLGELFFGEGSRLTVL.

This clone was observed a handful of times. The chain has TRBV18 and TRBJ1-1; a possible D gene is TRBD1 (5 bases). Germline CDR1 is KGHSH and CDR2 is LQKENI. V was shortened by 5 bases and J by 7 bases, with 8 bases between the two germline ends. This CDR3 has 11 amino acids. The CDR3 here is CASSSRGEAFF. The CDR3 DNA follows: TGTGCCAGCTCATCTAGGGGTGAAGCTTTCTTT.

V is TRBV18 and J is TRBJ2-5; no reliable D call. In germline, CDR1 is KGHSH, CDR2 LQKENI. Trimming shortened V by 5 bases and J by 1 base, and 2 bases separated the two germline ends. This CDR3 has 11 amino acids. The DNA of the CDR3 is TGTGCCAGCTCATCCCAAGAGACCCAGTACTTC. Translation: CASSSQETQYF.

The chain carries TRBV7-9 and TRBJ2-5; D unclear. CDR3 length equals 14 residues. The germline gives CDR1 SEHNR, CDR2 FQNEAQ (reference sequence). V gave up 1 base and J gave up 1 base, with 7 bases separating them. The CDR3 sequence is CASSLVAPQETQYF. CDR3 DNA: TGTGCCAGCAGCTTAGTTGCCCCCCAAGAGACCCAGTACTTC.

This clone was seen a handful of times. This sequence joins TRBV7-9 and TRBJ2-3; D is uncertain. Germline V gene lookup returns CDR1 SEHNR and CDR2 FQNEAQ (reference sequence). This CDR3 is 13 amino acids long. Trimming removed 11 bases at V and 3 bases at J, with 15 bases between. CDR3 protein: CAARVRQTDTQYF. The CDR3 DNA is TGTGCCGCCCGGGTGAGGCAGACAGATACGCAGTATTTT.

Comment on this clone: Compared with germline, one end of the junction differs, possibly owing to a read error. CDR3 DNA sequence: TGTGCCAGCATTGAACGAACGGTCACTGAAGCTTTCTTT. Translated: CASIERTVTEAFF. The chain recombines TRBV2 with TRBJ1-1; D remains ambiguous. This CDR3 is built from 13 residues. The germline V gene has CDR1 SNHLY and CDR2 FYNNEI.

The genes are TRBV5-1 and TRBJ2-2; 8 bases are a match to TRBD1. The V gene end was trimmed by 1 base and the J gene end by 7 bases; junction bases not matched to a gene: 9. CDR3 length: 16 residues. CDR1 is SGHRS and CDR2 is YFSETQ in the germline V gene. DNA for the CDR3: TGCGCCAGCAGCTTGTCGACAGGGGTAGCCAACGGGGAGCTGTTTTTT. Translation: CASSLSTGVANGELFF.

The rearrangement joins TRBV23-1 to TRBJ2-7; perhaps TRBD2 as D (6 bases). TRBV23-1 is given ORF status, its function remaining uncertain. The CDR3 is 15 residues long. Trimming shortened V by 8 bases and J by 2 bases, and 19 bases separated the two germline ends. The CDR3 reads CASHGGRGEAYEQYF. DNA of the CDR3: TGCGCCAGCCATGGGGGTCGAGGGGAGGCCTACGAGCAGTACTTC.

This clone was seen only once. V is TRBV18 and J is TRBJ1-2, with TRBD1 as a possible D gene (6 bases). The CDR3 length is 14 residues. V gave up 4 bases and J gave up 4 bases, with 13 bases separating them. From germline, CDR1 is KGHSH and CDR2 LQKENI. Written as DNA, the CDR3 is TGTGCCAGCTCACAGCTCGACAGGACCTATGGCTACACCTTC. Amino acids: CASSQLDRTYGYTF.

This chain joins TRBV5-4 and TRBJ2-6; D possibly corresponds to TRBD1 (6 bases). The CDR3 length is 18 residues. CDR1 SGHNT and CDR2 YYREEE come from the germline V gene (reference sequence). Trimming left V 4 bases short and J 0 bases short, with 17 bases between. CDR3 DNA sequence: TGTGCCAGCAGCCCGCTAGGACAGTCGTACTCTGGGGCCAACGTCCTGACTTTC. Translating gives CASSPLGQSYSGANVLTF.

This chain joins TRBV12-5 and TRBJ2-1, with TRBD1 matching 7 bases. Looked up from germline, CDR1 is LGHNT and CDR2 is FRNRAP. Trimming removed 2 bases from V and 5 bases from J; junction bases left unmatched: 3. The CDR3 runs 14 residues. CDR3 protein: CASGLTGADNEQFF. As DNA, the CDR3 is TGTGCTAGTGGTTTGACAGGGGCCGACAATGAGCAGTTCTTC.